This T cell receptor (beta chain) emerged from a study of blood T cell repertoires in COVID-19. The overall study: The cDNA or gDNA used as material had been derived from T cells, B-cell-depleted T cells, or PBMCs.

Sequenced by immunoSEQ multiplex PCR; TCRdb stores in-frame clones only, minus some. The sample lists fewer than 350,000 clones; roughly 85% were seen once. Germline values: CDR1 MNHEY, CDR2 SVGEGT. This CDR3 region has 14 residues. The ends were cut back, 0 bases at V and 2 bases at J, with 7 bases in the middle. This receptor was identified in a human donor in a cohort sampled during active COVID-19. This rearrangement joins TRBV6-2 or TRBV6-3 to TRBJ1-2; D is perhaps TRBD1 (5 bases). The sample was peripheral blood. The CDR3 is CASSYSNRNYGYTF. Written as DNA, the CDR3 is TGTGCCAGCAGTTACTCGAACAGGAACTATGGCTACACCTTC.